The clone carrying this T cell receptor (beta chain) came up a few times. These data belong to a study of blood T cell repertoires in COVID-19. Study background: Spain, Italy and the United States supplied samples that represented acute and convalescent COVID-19.

Sequenced by immunoSEQ multiplex PCR; TCRdb stores in-frame clones only, minus some. The table lists about 150,000 clones, about 79% of them singletons, with approximately 9.4% in the top ten. Germline V CDR1 and CDR2: LNHDA, SQIVND (reference sequence). The V end was cut by 7 bases, the J end by 0 bases, with 15 bases between. The CDR3 extends over 15 amino acids. Sequenced: peripheral blood. The chain is built from TRBV19 and TRBJ1-1; D gene uncertain. This TCR was sampled from a woman between 45 and 65 years old with acute or convalescent COVID-19. The CDR3 region is CASTRSEFMNTEAFF. For the CDR3, the DNA is TGTGCCAGTACGCGCTCGGAGTTCATGAACACTGAAGCTTTCTTT. Full variable domain (outside the CDR3, taken from reference TRBV19 and TRBJ1-1): DGGITQSPKYLFRKEGQNVTLSCEQNLNHDAMYWYRQDPGQGLRLIYYSQIVNDFQKGDIAEGYSVSREKKESFPLTVTSAQKNPTAFYLCASTRSEFMNTEAFFGQGTRLTVV.